This T cell receptor beta chain was sequenced during a study of human T cells and chemical hapten exposure. As for the study in general: On the upper back, patch tests were applied with 0.01% DPC and read at 6 days.

Germline V gene data show CDR1 as SGDLS and CDR2 as YYNGEE. This CDR3 is built from 16 residues. The V end was cut by 4 bases, the J end by 1 base, with 16 bases between. Via MiXCR, TCRdb re-called the RACE reads, giving one row per CDR3 protein. The sample gives just under 350,000 distinct CDR3 sequences, under 8% of which show up once; 8% to 9% is in the top ten. Time point indicated: patch test 1, 2 weeks after DPC sensitization. Treatment of the sample: therapeutic diphenylcyclopropenone sensitization with weekly scalp DPC. RNA extraction used unfractionated whole blood as the source of total RNA. This clonotype was counted many times.

This sequence originates from a woman under 30 with alopecia areata. Some clones in this sample may be carry-over from other donors' samples. The sequences come from whole blood, collected in connection with sensitization to the hapten diphenylcyclopropenone (DPC). The chain combines TRBV9 with TRBJ2-3, with D perhaps matching TRBD1 or TRBD2 (6 bases each). In nucleotides, the CDR3 is TGTGCCAGCAGCCCCGGGGGCACAAGGGGCACAGATACGCAGTATTTT. Translation gives CASSPGGTRGTDTQYF.